This is a list of T cell receptor beta chains from one sample in a study of T-cell memory formation after mild COVID-19. One entry per CDR3 protein, called by TCRdb with MiXCR from the 5' RACE reads. The sample holds 250,000 to 400,000 distinct CDR3 sequences, roughly an eighth seen once. The source material was PBMCs or a T cell subset sorted from them (not recorded which). These receptors all come from a man aged 18 to 29 who had mild COVID-19 (a few samples of this study predate the infection). Cell type and time point are not known. Both conserved end residues are part of each CDR3. Each record gives: CDR3 DNA, CDR3 protein, V gene, D gene, J gene, clone size. The D gene is left open where the match is weak. Clone size is given for some rows only: seen once, a few or many times, or a class if the clone is expanded.

CDR3nt: TGTGCCAGCTGGCTGCGGGGGGCCAACGTCCTGACTTTC
CDR3aa: CASWLRGANVLTF
v_gene: TRBV7-8
d_gene: -
j_gene: TRBJ2-6
abundance: -

CDR3nt: TGTGCCAGCAGCCTATTTGGAAATACGCAGTATTTT
CDR3aa: CASSLFGNTQYF
v_gene: TRBV13
d_gene: -
j_gene: TRBJ2-3
abundance: -

CDR3nt: TGTGCCAGCAGTGAAAGCTGGAGCCCTGGGACCAATGAGCAGTTCTTC
CDR3aa: CASSESWSPGTNEQFF
v_gene: TRBV25-1
d_gene: -
j_gene: TRBJ2-1
abundance: few

CDR3nt: TGTGCCAGCAGCCCCCTTGAGGACAGGGCTGATACGCAGTATTTT
CDR3aa: CASSPLEDRADTQYF
v_gene: TRBV9
d_gene: TRBD1
j_gene: TRBJ2-3
abundance: -

CDR3nt: TGTGCTAGTGGAACCCGGACAGGGGACGTGAACACTGAAGCTTTCTTT
CDR3aa: CASGTRTGDVNTEAFF
v_gene: TRBV12-5
d_gene: TRBD1
j_gene: TRBJ1-1
abundance: -

CDR3nt: TGTGCCACCACCGACGGGGGTATTACGGCCTACGAGCAGTACTTC
CDR3aa: CATTDGGITAYEQYF
v_gene: TRBV6-2/TRBV6-3
d_gene: -
j_gene: TRBJ2-7
abundance: few

CDR3nt: TGCGCCAGCAGTGAGTCCGTGGGGGAAGAGACCCAGTACTTC
CDR3aa: CASSESVGEETQYF
v_gene: TRBV10-1
d_gene: -
j_gene: TRBJ2-5
abundance: -

CDR3nt: TGTGCCAGCAGCTTAGCCGGGACTAGCGTCGCAGGGCGGCAGTTCTTC
CDR3aa: CASSLAGTSVAGRQFF
v_gene: TRBV7-2
d_gene: TRBD2
j_gene: TRBJ2-1
abundance: many

CDR3nt: TGCGCCAGCAGCCAAGGGGTGCGGACAACTAATGAAAAACTGTTTTTT
CDR3aa: CASSQGVRTTNEKLFF
v_gene: TRBV4-3
d_gene: -
j_gene: TRBJ1-4
abundance: -

CDR3nt: TGTGCCAGCAGCTTAATCAGCGGGACTAACACCGGGGAGCTGTTTTTT
CDR3aa: CASSLISGTNTGELFF
v_gene: TRBV7-6
d_gene: TRBD2
j_gene: TRBJ2-2
abundance: few

CDR3nt: TGTGCCAGCAGCTTTCAAGGGACTAGCCCCTACCAAGAGACCCAGTACTTC
CDR3aa: CASSFQGTSPYQETQYF
v_gene: TRBV7-2
d_gene: TRBD2
j_gene: TRBJ2-5
abundance: -

CDR3nt: TGCGCCAGCAGTACCGAAACCAGAACAGGAGTGGGTACGCAGTATTTT
CDR3aa: CASSTETRTGVGTQYF
v_gene: TRBV4-3
d_gene: -
j_gene: TRBJ2-3
abundance: -

CDR3nt: TGTGCCAGCATGAGGGGACTAGCTAAGGGGACCCAGTACTTC
CDR3aa: CASMRGLAKGTQYF
v_gene: TRBV12-3/TRBV12-4
d_gene: TRBD2
j_gene: TRBJ2-5
abundance: few

CDR3nt: TGTGCCAGCGGGGAGGGGTTTACGGCAAGAGCCAAAAACATTCAGTACTTC
CDR3aa: CASGEGFTARAKNIQYF
v_gene: TRBV28
d_gene: TRBD2
j_gene: TRBJ2-4
abundance: -

CDR3nt: TGTGCCAGCACCGACCAGTTCTACGAGCAGTACTTC
CDR3aa: CASTDQFYEQYF
v_gene: TRBV6-1
d_gene: -
j_gene: TRBJ2-7
abundance: -

CDR3nt: TGTGCCAGCAGCTTTTCCTCGGGTAACACTGAAGCTTTCTTT
CDR3aa: CASSFSSGNTEAFF
v_gene: TRBV7-9
d_gene: -
j_gene: TRBJ1-1
abundance: many

CDR3nt: TGTGCCAGCAGCTTTCCCAGTGTTTCGCCGTCAGGCTATGGCTACACCTTC
CDR3aa: CASSFPSVSPSGYGYTF
v_gene: TRBV11-2
d_gene: -
j_gene: TRBJ1-2
abundance: -

CDR3nt: TGTGCCAGCAGTTACTTCCGCACGGGAGGGACTGAAGCTTTCTTT
CDR3aa: CASSYFRTGGTEAFF
v_gene: TRBV6-5
d_gene: -
j_gene: TRBJ1-1
abundance: -

CDR3nt: TGTGCCAGCAGTTATGCCCAGGGTGGCTACACCTTC
CDR3aa: CASSYAQGGYTF
v_gene: TRBV6-6
d_gene: -
j_gene: TRBJ1-2
abundance: -

CDR3nt: TGCGCCAGCAGCTTGGACGGAAGCCGGTCCGCAGATACGCAGTATTTT
CDR3aa: CASSLDGSRSADTQYF
v_gene: TRBV5-1
d_gene: -
j_gene: TRBJ2-3
abundance: many

CDR3nt: TGCGCCAGCAGCTTGGACCATCTGAACACTGAAGCTTTCTTT
CDR3aa: CASSLDHLNTEAFF
v_gene: TRBV5-1
d_gene: -
j_gene: TRBJ1-1
abundance: once

CDR3nt: TGTGCCAGCAGCTTGGCCCTTTCACCCCTCCACTTT
CDR3aa: CASSLALSPLHF
v_gene: TRBV5-8
d_gene: -
j_gene: TRBJ1-6
abundance: few

CDR3nt: TGTGCCAGCAGCTTAGTCGGGGGGGCAGAAGGCTACACCTTC
CDR3aa: CASSLVGGAEGYTF
v_gene: TRBV7-2
d_gene: -
j_gene: TRBJ1-2
abundance: -

CDR3nt: TGTGCCAGTAGTATTGGGCCAGATACGCAGTATTTT
CDR3aa: CASSIGPDTQYF
v_gene: TRBV19
d_gene: -
j_gene: TRBJ2-3
abundance: -

CDR3nt: TGCAGTGCCTATTCCACAGGGATCACCAGCTACAATGAGCAGTTCTTC
CDR3aa: CSAYSTGITSYNEQFF
v_gene: TRBV20-1
d_gene: -
j_gene: TRBJ2-1
abundance: -

CDR3nt: TGTGCCAGCAGAATCCGAGATACGCAGTATTTT
CDR3aa: CASRIRDTQYF
v_gene: TRBV2
d_gene: -
j_gene: TRBJ2-3
abundance: -

CDR3nt: TGTGCCAGCAGTTTAACCCAATTTCATGAGCAGTTCTTC
CDR3aa: CASSLTQFHEQFF
v_gene: TRBV12-3/TRBV12-4
d_gene: -
j_gene: TRBJ2-1
abundance: few

CDR3nt: TGTGCCAGCAGCTCCGGGACATCAGGACGGGGCTACGAGCAGTACTTC
CDR3aa: CASSSGTSGRGYEQYF
v_gene: TRBV12-3/TRBV12-4
d_gene: -
j_gene: TRBJ2-7
abundance: -

CDR3nt: TGCGCCAGCAGCCTAGAACTAGCGGGTCCGTCCGTGGCTCCCTACGAGCAGTACTTC
CDR3aa: CASSLELAGPSVAPYEQYF
v_gene: TRBV4-3
d_gene: TRBD2
j_gene: TRBJ2-7
abundance: many

CDR3nt: TGCAGTGCACTGAACAGGGGGAGACACGAGCAGTACTTC
CDR3aa: CSALNRGRHEQYF
v_gene: TRBV20-1
d_gene: TRBD1
j_gene: TRBJ2-7
abundance: few

CDR3nt: TGTGCCAGCAGCCCCGGACAGGCGTTCTATGGCTACACCTTC
CDR3aa: CASSPGQAFYGYTF
v_gene: TRBV9
d_gene: TRBD1
j_gene: TRBJ1-2
abundance: -

CDR3nt: TGTGCCAGCAACCTTGGGACAGCAGATACGCAGTATTTT
CDR3aa: CASNLGTADTQYF
v_gene: TRBV12-3/TRBV12-4
d_gene: TRBD1
j_gene: TRBJ2-3
abundance: -

CDR3nt: TGCGCCAGCAGCTTGGTTCCTGACAGAAATTCACCCCTCCACTTT
CDR3aa: CASSLVPDRNSPLHF
v_gene: TRBV5-1
d_gene: -
j_gene: TRBJ1-6
abundance: few

CDR3nt: TGTGCCAGCACCTTGCGGGTGGTAACAGATACGCAGTATTTT
CDR3aa: CASTLRVVTDTQYF
v_gene: TRBV7-8
d_gene: -
j_gene: TRBJ2-3
abundance: -

CDR3nt: TGTGCCAGCAGCGTAGACAGTAATTCACCCCTCCACTTT
CDR3aa: CASSVDSNSPLHF
v_gene: TRBV9
d_gene: -
j_gene: TRBJ1-6
abundance: few

CDR3nt: TGTGCCAGCAGTTACCTTCGACAGGGAAGAGCCAAAAACATTCAGTACTTC
CDR3aa: CASSYLRQGRAKNIQYF
v_gene: TRBV6-5
d_gene: TRBD1
j_gene: TRBJ2-4
abundance: -

CDR3nt: TGCGCCAGCAAGGACAGTCATGTGGGCACTGAAGCTTTCTTT
CDR3aa: CASKDSHVGTEAFF
v_gene: TRBV5-1
d_gene: -
j_gene: TRBJ1-1
abundance: few

CDR3nt: TGCAGTGCTAGCCGGGGACAGGGGGCTCGTGAAAAACTGTTTTTT
CDR3aa: CSASRGQGAREKLFF
v_gene: TRBV20-1
d_gene: TRBD1
j_gene: TRBJ1-4
abundance: -

CDR3nt: TGCGCCAGCAGTGAGTCGGAGGATACGCAGTATTTT
CDR3aa: CASSESEDTQYF
v_gene: TRBV10-2
d_gene: -
j_gene: TRBJ2-3
abundance: -

CDR3nt: TGTGCCAGCAGCGTAGGCTCGCCGGGGGCCACTGAAGCTTTCTTT
CDR3aa: CASSVGSPGATEAFF
v_gene: TRBV9
d_gene: -
j_gene: TRBJ1-1
abundance: many

CDR3nt: TGTGCCAGCAGCCCCCGCCCGGATGAAAAACTGTTTTTT
CDR3aa: CASSPRPDEKLFF
v_gene: TRBV7-9
d_gene: -
j_gene: TRBJ1-4
abundance: -

CDR3nt: TGTGCCAGCAGCTTAGGGACATACTACGAGCAGTACTTC
CDR3aa: CASSLGTYYEQYF
v_gene: TRBV7-2
d_gene: -
j_gene: TRBJ2-7
abundance: -

CDR3nt: TGTGCCAGCAGCTTGGAGGCAGGGGGCAATGAGCAGTTCTTC
CDR3aa: CASSLEAGGNEQFF
v_gene: TRBV5-6
d_gene: TRBD1
j_gene: TRBJ2-1
abundance: few

CDR3nt: TGTGCCAGCAGCCGAGAAAGGGCCAACAGGGCCGGGGAGCTGTTTTTT
CDR3aa: CASSRERANRAGELFF
v_gene: TRBV4-2
d_gene: -
j_gene: TRBJ2-2
abundance: few

CDR3nt: TGTGCCAGCAGCGCACTCCTCTATAATTCACCCCTCCACTTT
CDR3aa: CASSALLYNSPLHF
v_gene: TRBV9
d_gene: -
j_gene: TRBJ1-6
abundance: -

CDR3nt: TGCGCCAGCAAAGACAGGCCGAGAAACACTGAAGCTTTCTTT
CDR3aa: CASKDRPRNTEAFF
v_gene: TRBV4-1
d_gene: -
j_gene: TRBJ1-1
abundance: few

CDR3nt: TGTGCCAGCAGCTTAGCGGCAGGGGCAACCAATATCTATGGCTACACCTTC
CDR3aa: CASSLAAGATNIYGYTF
v_gene: TRBV7-8
d_gene: -
j_gene: TRBJ1-2
abundance: few

CDR3nt: TGTGCCAGCAGCTTAGAAGGTCCGGGGAGAGCCTACGAGCAGTACTTC
CDR3aa: CASSLEGPGRAYEQYF
v_gene: TRBV11-2
d_gene: -
j_gene: TRBJ2-7
abundance: few

CDR3nt: TGTGCCAGCAGTTTTAGGCAGCTCCAAGATACCCAGTACTTC
CDR3aa: CASSFRQLQDTQYF
v_gene: TRBV12-3/TRBV12-4
d_gene: -
j_gene: TRBJ2-5
abundance: -

CDR3nt: TGCGCCAGCAGCATTGGACCGGGGGAGACGTATGGCTACACCTTC
CDR3aa: CASSIGPGETYGYTF
v_gene: TRBV5-1
d_gene: -
j_gene: TRBJ1-2
abundance: -

CDR3nt: TGCAGCGTTGAAGATCTAGCGGGTGACCAAGAGACCCAGTACTTC
CDR3aa: CSVEDLAGDQETQYF
v_gene: TRBV29-1
d_gene: TRBD2
j_gene: TRBJ2-5
abundance: many

CDR3nt: TGCAGCGTTGAACAGGGGGCGCGGACTGAAGCTTTCTTT
CDR3aa: CSVEQGARTEAFF
v_gene: TRBV29-1
d_gene: TRBD1
j_gene: TRBJ1-1
abundance: few

CDR3nt: TGCGCCAGCAGCCAAGAGGTGCGGGGGGGCGCAGAGACCCAGTACTTC
CDR3aa: CASSQEVRGGAETQYF
v_gene: TRBV4-3
d_gene: TRBD2
j_gene: TRBJ2-5
abundance: -

CDR3nt: TGCGCCAGCAGCTCGCCGGGACTTCAATGGGATACGCAGTATTTT
CDR3aa: CASSSPGLQWDTQYF
v_gene: TRBV5-1
d_gene: -
j_gene: TRBJ2-3
abundance: -